This T cell receptor (beta chain) was documented in a study of vaccination and CD4 T cells after COVID-19. Study as a whole: The post-vaccine samples came a median 72 days after dose two (range 14 to 241).

In the case of this clonotype: Its specificity is not known.

Time point noted: late sampling 161 to 241 days after vaccination in a few convalescent patients. The treatment was: approximately nine-day PBMC culture with coronavirus spike peptide pools or control peptides (ViraFEST assay). The germline gives CDR1 SGHTA, CDR2 FQGNSA. The CDR3 has 15 amino acids. Trimming shortened V by 7 bases and J by 4 bases, and 17 bases separated the two germline ends. Sequenced with the Oncomine TCR Beta short-read assay was DNA taken from cultured CD4+ T cells. From the PCR reads, TCRdb called clonotypes with MiXCR, one entry per CDR3 protein. This table holds about 26,000 distinct CDR3 sequences, under 40% found once.

The sample here was CD4+ T cells from blood, cultured in vitro, taken about 7 months after SARS-CoV-2 vaccination. This TCR came from a human donor who had recovered from COVID-19. V gene TRBV7-2 combines with J gene TRBJ2-1; D might be TRBD1 or TRBD2, each matching 7 bases. CDR3 sequence: CASTQGGGVYNEQFF. The CDR3 nucleotides are TGTGCCAGCACCCAGGGGGGGGGAGTTTACAATGAGCAGTTCTTC.